Listed here are 24 T cell receptor beta chains from one sample, sequenced in a study of human T cells and chemical hapten exposure. MiXCR, run by TCRdb on the RACE reads, gives a single entry per CDR3 protein. Among about 380,000 distinct CDR3 sequences listed, approximately 5% were seen once. The time point was: patch test 1, 2 weeks after DPC sensitization. The treatment here: therapeutic diphenylcyclopropenone sensitization with weekly scalp DPC. Specimen: whole blood, collected in connection with sensitization to the hapten diphenylcyclopropenone (DPC). These receptors originate from a woman aged 45 to 65 with alopecia areata. Some clones in this sample may be carry-over from other donors' samples.

This clonotype was detected ten times or more. V and J are TRBV27 and TRBJ2-1; tentative D call: TRBD2 (6 bases). The CDR3 is 15 amino acids. The germline gives CDR1 MNHEY, CDR2 SMNVEV (reference sequence). Trimming pared 2 bases from V and 6 bases from J, leaving 14 bases between. The CDR3 DNA follows: TGTGCCAGCAGTTTAGTAGCGGCCCGTTTCAATGAGCAGTTCTTC. Amino acids: CASSLVAARFNEQFF.

This clonotype was seen ten or more times. J is TRBJ2-1 and V is TRBV28; 9 nucleotides align to TRBD2. J was trimmed by 1 base and V by 6 bases; bases with no gene match: 7. This CDR3 comprises 16 residues. Germline V gene data show CDR1 as MDHEN and CDR2 as SYDVKM. The CDR3 bases are TGTGCCAGCAGCATGTTGGCGGGAGGGTCCTACAATGAGCAGTTCTTC. Translation: CASSMLAGGSYNEQFF.

This rearrangement joins TRBV2 to TRBJ2-3; D unresolved. Germline CDR1 and CDR2: SNHLY and FYNNEI. Trimming cost V 0 bases and J 4 bases, with 2 bases left between them. The CDR3 is 12 residues long. The CDR3: CASSEAPDTQYF. Written as DNA, the CDR3 is TGTGCCAGCAGTGAAGCCCCAGATACGCAGTATTTT.

In its sample, this clonotype was seen many times. J is TRBJ1-3 and V is TRBV12-3 or TRBV12-4; D remains unclear. V shed 7 bases and J shed 0 bases, with 13 bases lying between them. CDR3 size: 15 residues. This CDR3 reads CASTQMLNSGNTIYF. In DNA, the CDR3 is TGTGCCAGCACCCAGATGCTGAACTCTGGAAACACCATATATTTT.

This clonotype was counted at least ten times. The chain links TRBV6-2 or TRBV6-3 to TRBJ2-2, with 12 bases that match TRBD2. This CDR3 is built from 15 residues. Trimming removed 6 bases from V and 3 bases from J; junction bases left unmatched: 2. The V gene's germline CDR1 is MNHEY and CDR2 SVGEGT. CDR3 sequence: CASRRLAGDTGELFF. Written as DNA, the CDR3 is TGTGCCAGCAGAAGACTAGCGGGGGACACCGGGGAGCTGTTTTTT.

This clonotype was seen a handful of times. The chain carries TRBV4-2 and TRBJ2-3, with TRBD2 matching 9 bases. V lost 0 bases, J lost 4 bases, and 5 bases stayed unmatched. The germline CDR1 and CDR2 sequences are LGHNA and YNFKEQ. This CDR3 is 16 amino acids long. CDR3: CASSQDLGGGADTQYF. CDR3 nucleotide sequence: TGTGCCAGCAGCCAAGATCTTGGCGGGGGGGCAGATACGCAGTATTTT.

This clonotype was observed many times. This chain uses TRBV20-1 with TRBJ2-1; D gene ambiguous. With 6 bases removed from V and 9 bases from J, the gap between germline ends came to 33 bases. The germline V gene has CDR1 DFQATT and CDR2 SNEGSKA (reference sequence). This CDR3 has 18 amino acids. This chain's CDR3 is CSAARAPTRSVVPGEQFF. CDR3 coding DNA: TGCAGTGCCGCTAGGGCTCCTACTCGGTCCGTGGTCCCGGGTGAGCAGTTCTTC.

This clonotype was counted ten times or more. The chain links TRBV12-3 or TRBV12-4 to TRBJ2-4, with a possible D match to TRBD1 (6 bases). Deletions cut 5 bases from V and 3 bases from J, with 11 bases between. The CDR3 consists of 14 residues. The CDR3 nucleotides read TGTGCCAGCAGTGTACGGGACAACAAAAACATTCAGTACTTC. It codes for CASSVRDNKNIQYF.

The chain is built from TRBV27 and TRBJ2-7; D might be TRBD2 (7 bases). The CDR3 length is 14 residues. Germline CDR1 is MNHEY and CDR2 is SMNVEV (reference sequence). Deletions cut 2 bases from V and 7 bases from J, with 15 bases between. CDR3 residues: CASSLTGTTGEQYF. The CDR3 nucleotides read TGTGCCAGCAGTTTAACAGGGACTACGGGGGAGCAGTACTTC.

In this sample, this clonotype turned up many times. The V and J genes are TRBV6-1 and TRBJ1-5; no reliable D call. The CDR3 runs to 13 residues. The germline V gene encodes CDR1 MNHNS and CDR2 SASEGT. V gave up 2 bases and J gave up 6 bases, with 8 bases separating them. CDR3 in amino acids: CASSEMEGQPQHF. CDR3 nucleotide sequence: TGTGCCAGCAGTGAAATGGAGGGTCAGCCCCAGCATTTT.

This clonotype was counted between two and nine times. V usage is TRBV29-1 and J usage is TRBJ1-1; TRBD1 matches 8 bases. With V trimmed by 4 bases and J by 4 bases, 8 bases remained unmatched. This CDR3 is 14 amino acids long. In germline, CDR1 is SQVTM, CDR2 ANQGSEA. The CDR3 DNA is TGCAGCGTTGTTCAGGGGGCTGGGGGCACTGAAGCTTTCTTT. Its translation is CSVVQGAGGTEAFF. The full variable domain, rest sourced from reference TRBV29-1 and TRBJ1-1, is SAVISQKPSRDICQRGTSLTIQCQVDSQVTMMFWYRQQPGQSLTLIATANQGSEATYESGFVIDKFPISRPNLTFSTLTVSNMSPEDSSIYLCSVVQGAGGTEAFFGQGTRLTVV.

As to this clonotype: This sequence may be a read error, since a much larger clone differs from it by one base. The gene calls are TRBV28 and TRBJ2-1; 10 positions match TRBD1. The CDR3 sequence is 17 residues long. V trimming: 7 bases; J trimming: 7 bases; junction bases outside the gene matches: 16. Germline lookup yields CDR1 MDHEN and CDR2 SYDVKM. Written as DNA, the CDR3 is TGTGCCAGCATCCAAGGGGGGGCCGGGACAGGGGAGAATGAGCAGTTCTTC. Translating it yields CASIQGGAGTGENEQFF.

This clonotype was found many times. The chain carries TRBV11-2 and TRBJ2-5; D is uncertain. The CDR3 loop spans 13 amino acids. V was trimmed by 4 bases and J by 4 bases, leaving 10 bases between them. Per germline, CDR1 SGHAT and CDR2 FQNNGV. The CDR3 DNA follows: TGTGCCAGCAGCTCCTCCCCCACAGAGACCCAGTACTTC. Protein sequence: CASSSSPTETQYF.

This clonotype was recorded at least ten times. V is TRBV20-1 and J is TRBJ2-3, with D perhaps matching TRBD1 (5 bases). There are 14 residues in the CDR3. Germline CDR1 reads DFQATT; CDR2 reads SNEGSKA (reference sequence). V was trimmed by 6 bases and J by 0 bases, leaving 13 bases between them. The CDR3 loop is CSARIGASTDTQYF. The CDR3 DNA follows: TGCAGTGCGAGAATAGGGGCTAGCACAGATACGCAGTATTTT.

This clonotype was found many times. The V call is TRBV28, the J call TRBJ2-1, with 13 bases that match TRBD2. This CDR3 has 16 amino acids. Germline V gives CDR1 MDHEN, CDR2 SYDVKM. The ends lost 7 bases at V and 7 bases at J; junction bases unmatched: 10. CDR3 loop: CASTTPRLAGGNEQFF. The CDR3 coding sequence is TGTGCCAGCACCACCCCGAGACTAGCGGGAGGAAATGAGCAGTTCTTC.

This clonotype was counted many times. V is TRBV7-9 and J is TRBJ1-1; 11 bases are a match to TRBD1. This CDR3 is built from 15 residues. Looked up from germline, CDR1 is SEHNR and CDR2 is FQNEAQ (reference sequence). V lost 5 bases to trimming and J lost 5 bases; unmatched junction nucleotides: 7. CDR3 amino acids: CASSPWTGGRTEAFF. The DNA for the CDR3 is TGTGCCAGCAGCCCCTGGACAGGGGGCAGGACTGAAGCTTTCTTT.

Only a few counts were recorded for this clonotype. The CDR3 nucleotides read TGTGCCAGCAGTCCTGGGCACCTAGCGGGAGGACTCACCGGGGAGCTGTTTTTT. Its protein is CASSPGHLAGGLTGELFF. The rearrangement uses TRBV7-6 and TRBJ2-2; 11 nucleotides agree with TRBD2. From germline, CDR1 is SGHVS and CDR2 FNYEAQ. The V segment lost 6 bases and the J segment 4 bases; nucleotides outside the gene matches: 13. The CDR3 runs 18 residues.

Many counts were recorded for this clonotype. This chain links TRBV7-9 with TRBJ2-2, with 12 bases fitting TRBD2. The trim removed 5 bases at V and 6 bases at J, leaving 7 bases unmatched. Germline values: CDR1 SEHNR, CDR2 FQNEAQ (reference sequence). The CDR3 loop spans 16 amino acids. The CDR3 coding sequence is TGTGCCAGCAGCCTTTCGACTAGCGGGAGTCCCGGGGAGCTGTTTTTT. Its protein is CASSLSTSGSPGELFF.

This clonotype occurred a few times. The chain uses TRBV28 and TRBJ2-5; tentative D call: TRBD1 (5 bases). The V end lost 7 bases, the J end lost 2 bases, and 14 bases lay between the germline ends. The CDR3 is 14 residues long. Germline V gene data show CDR1 as MDHEN and CDR2 as SYDVKM. The CDR3 region has the DNA TGTGCCAGCACCGACCCAGGGTTTCAAGAGACCCAGTACTTC. The encoded protein is CASTDPGFQETQYF.

This clonotype was seen many times. CDR3 nucleotide sequence: TGTGCCAGCAGCTTAGACCAGGGTTCCGGTGAAGCTTTCTTT. It encodes CASSLDQGSGEAFF. The V call is TRBV7-2, the J call TRBJ1-1, with a possible D match to TRBD1 (5 bases). This CDR3 has 14 amino acids. Trimming removed 1 base at V and 7 bases at J, with 13 bases between. Germline CDR1 is SGHTA and CDR2 is FQGNSA.

Ten or more counts support this clonotype. The chain recombines TRBV14 with TRBJ1-2; no clear D. V was pared by 4 bases and J by 4 bases, with 13 bases between. Germline V gene data show CDR1 as SGHDN and CDR2 as FVKESK. The length of the CDR3 is 14 residues. DNA of the CDR3: TGTGCCAGCAGCCCGCAACCTAACACCTATGGCTACACCTTC. Encoded protein: CASSPQPNTYGYTF.

A word on this clonotype: Being one base from a much bigger clone, this may be a read error. V and J are TRBV7-2 and TRBJ2-3, with D unresolved. Germline assignment: CDR1 SGHTA and CDR2 FQGNSA. Trimming took off 3 bases at V and 0 bases at J, with 4 bases between the two ends. The CDR3 sequence is 13 residues long. The CDR3 DNA follows: TGTGCCAGCAGCTTTCAAAGCACAGATACGCAGTATTTT. It codes for CASSFQSTDTQYF.

The sample holds many counts of this clonotype. This CDR3 is CASSKDRGHEEQYF. CDR3 nucleotide sequence: TGTGCCAGCAGCAAGGACCGGGGACATGAGGAGCAGTACTTC. The V call is TRBV11-2, the J call TRBJ2-7; TRBD1 is a possible D gene (6 bases). The CDR3 contains 14 residues. The ends were cut back, 5 bases at V and 7 bases at J, with 18 bases in the middle. CDR1 is SGHAT, CDR2 FQNNGV, per germline.

This clonotype was recorded at least ten times. CDR3 nucleotide sequence: TGTGCCAGCAGGCCGGGGCCGGTGGATGAGCAGTTCTTC. As protein: CASRPGPVDEQFF. The V and J genes are TRBV12-3 or TRBV12-4 and TRBJ2-1; D is tentatively TRBD1 or TRBD2 (5 bases each). Trimming cost V 6 bases and J 8 bases, with 14 bases left between them. The CDR3 covers 13 residues.